This is a list of T cell receptor beta chains from one sample in a study of T cell responses to AZD1222 COVID-19 vaccine. Here immunoSEQ multiplex PCR was the method, and the copy in TCRdb shows in-frame clones only, minus some. The sample carries some 100,000 clones, approximately 93% recorded once. The input for sequencing was peripheral blood, taken on day 0 of AZD1222 vaccination. These receptors were taken from an adult in good health. Both conserved end residues are part of each CDR3. D genes are given only for firm matches. Expanded clones are given a class, and other clones once, few, many or no size at all.

TRBJ2-7,.,.,TRBV7-8,CASSLEGRESGEQYF,TGTGCCAGCAGCTTAGAGGGCAGGGAATCGGGCGAGCAGTACTTC
TRBJ1-2,TRBD1,.,TRBV9,CASSSPYGAGGARHGYTF,TGTGCCAGCAGCTCACCATATGGGGCAGGGGGCGCCCGCCATGGCTACACCTTC
TRBJ2-3,.,.,TRBV19,CASSISGAGDTQYF,TGTGCCAGTAGTATCTCGGGGGCGGGGGATACGCAGTATTTT
TRBJ1-5,.,.,TRBV6-5,CASSYSQYSNQPQHF,TGTGCCAGCAGTTACAGCCAATATAGCAATCAGCCCCAGCATTTT
TRBJ2-7,.,.,TRBV6-6,CASSYGRGLSYEQYF,TGTGCCAGCAGTTACGGCAGGGGCCTCTCCTACGAGCAGTACTTC
TRBJ1-5,TRBD1,.,TRBV19,CASSTNRGVRNQPQHF,TGTGCCAGTAGTACCAACAGGGGTGTTAGGAATCAGCCCCAGCATTTT
TRBJ2-7,.,.,TRBV12-3/TRBV12-4,CASRSGPTYEQYF,TGTGCCAGCAGGAGCGGGCCGACCTACGAGCAGTACTTC
TRBJ2-4,.,once,TRBV20-1,CSASLPRRVAKNIQYF,TGCAGTGCTAGTCTCCCTAGGCGAGTAGCCAAAAACATTCAGTACTTC
TRBJ1-5,.,.,TRBV27,CASSFTGHRQPQHF,TGTGCCAGCAGTTTTACCGGGCACCGACAGCCCCAGCATTTT
TRBJ1-5,.,.,TRBV28,CASSFLPGRSNQPQHF,TGTGCCAGCAGTTTTCTCCCGGGCCGTAGCAATCAGCCCCAGCATTTT
TRBJ1-6,TRBD1,.,TRBV10-2,CASRGQGKRQNSPLHF,TGCGCCAGCAGAGGACAGGGGAAACGTCAAAATTCACCCCTCCACTTT
TRBJ1-4,.,.,TRBV7-2,CASSLAVGTNEKLFF,TGTGCCAGCAGCTTAGCGGTGGGGACTAATGAAAAACTGTTTTTT
TRBJ2-3,.,.,TRBV27,CASSLYGTDTQYF,TGTGCCAGCAGTTTATATGGCACAGATACGCAGTATTTT
TRBJ2-1,.,.,TRBV3-1/TRBV3-2,CASSQRGYNEQFF,TGTGCCAGCAGCCAGAGAGGGTACAATGAGCAGTTCTTC
TRBJ1-1,.,.,TRBV10-3,CAISGQGQGLNTEAFF,TGTGCCATCAGTGGGCAGGGCCAGGGGTTGAACACTGAAGCTTTCTTT
TRBJ2-7,TRBD2,.,TRBV7-2,CASSHNRLAGGFYEQYF,TGTGCCAGCAGCCACAACCGTTTAGCGGGGGGGTTCTACGAGCAGTACTTC